This TCR beta chain was retrieved from a study of T cell repertoires in cytomegalovirus infection. Study overall: Both recently identified HLA-C-restricted and well-studied HLA-B-restricted CMV epitopes were used in the study. Public TCR beta signatures indicated both CMV infection and matching HLA type. General observations from the study: The ex vivo response was dominated by HLA-C-restricted CMV-specific TCR beta clonotypes. Carriage of CMV together with the relevant HLA was identifiable through cumulative public TCR beta family frequency.

TCRdb fed the reads into MiXCR, producing one record per CDR3 protein. The table lists hundreds of thousands of distinct CDR3 sequences, around 35% of them singletons. With regard to this clonotype: Its antigen is not known.

CDR3 size: 15 residues. After removal of 5 bases from V and 4 bases from J, the junction contained 9 bases not matched to a gene. CDR1 is SGHTA and CDR2 is FQGNSA in the germline V gene. The TCR comes from a human donor in good health (CMV status not recorded). Some clones in this sample may be carry-over from other donors' samples. This chain uses TRBV7-2 with TRBJ2-7; 9 bases align to TRBD2. This sample comprised cultured PBMCs, obtained from culture after CMV antigen stimulation. This CDR3 is CASSHDASGAYEQYF. CDR3 nucleotides: TGTGCCAGCAGCCATGATGCTAGCGGGGCTTACGAGCAGTACTTC.